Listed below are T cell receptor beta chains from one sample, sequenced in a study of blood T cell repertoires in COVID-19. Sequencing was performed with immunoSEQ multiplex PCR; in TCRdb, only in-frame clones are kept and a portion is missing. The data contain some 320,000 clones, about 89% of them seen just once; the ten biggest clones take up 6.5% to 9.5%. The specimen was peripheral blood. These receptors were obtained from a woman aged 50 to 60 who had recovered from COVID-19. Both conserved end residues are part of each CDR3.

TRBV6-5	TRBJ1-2	CASSYVQGAEGYTF
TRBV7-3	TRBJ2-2	CASSSARGDGTGELFF
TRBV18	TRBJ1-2	CASSPGTQGAVGYTF
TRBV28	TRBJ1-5	CASSPAGGRNQPQHF
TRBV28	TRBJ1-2	CASSFPGLYGYTF
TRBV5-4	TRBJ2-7	CASSLDNEQYF
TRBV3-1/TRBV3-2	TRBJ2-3	CASSQWTGEDTQYF
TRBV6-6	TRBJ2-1	CASSYSPDEQFF
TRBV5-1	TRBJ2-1	CASSFGTGPRGNEQFF
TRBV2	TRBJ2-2	CASSQDRGFTGELFF
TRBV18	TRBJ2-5	CASSPPDRFQETQYF
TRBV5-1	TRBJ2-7	CASRFQEGSYEQYF
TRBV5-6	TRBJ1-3	CASSLIGGPGNTIYF
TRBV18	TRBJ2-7	CASSQTSGAYEQYF
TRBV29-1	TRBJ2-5	CSVATSGTETQYF
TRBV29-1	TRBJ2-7	CSVLQVLAGTVGYEQYF
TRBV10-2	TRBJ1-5	CATTAQANQPQHF
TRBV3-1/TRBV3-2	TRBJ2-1	CASSQPRGVYNEQFF
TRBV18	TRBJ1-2	CASSPTGNPNYGYTF
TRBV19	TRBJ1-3	CASSIGGFSGNTIYF
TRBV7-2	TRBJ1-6	CASSVASGVRNSPLHF
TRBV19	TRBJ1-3	CASRGPGNTIYF
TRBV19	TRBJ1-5	CASSPSRDRVFFGPQHF
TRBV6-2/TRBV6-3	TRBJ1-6	CASSEKGARSSPLHF
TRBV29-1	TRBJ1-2	CSAANQESYGYTF
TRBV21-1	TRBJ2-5	CASTPRGGMGETQYF
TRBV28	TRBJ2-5	CASSSGYQETQYF
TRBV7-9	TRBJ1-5	CASSLMGGRGQPQHF
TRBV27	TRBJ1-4	CASSPLGATNEKLFF
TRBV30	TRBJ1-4	CAWSVGGNNEKLFF
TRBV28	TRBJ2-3	CASRADRRTDTQYF
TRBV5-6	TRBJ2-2	CASSSYPSNTGELFF
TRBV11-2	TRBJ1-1	CASSLAGATEAFF
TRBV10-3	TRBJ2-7	CASSYTSGNTLSEQYF
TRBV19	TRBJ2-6	CASSIGPGNRPGANVLTF
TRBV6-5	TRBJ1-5	CASRRQGGGNQPQHF
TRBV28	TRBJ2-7	CASRTNPGQLSSYEQYF
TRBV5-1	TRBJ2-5	CASSVSRNRGQETQYF
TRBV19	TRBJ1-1	CASSIDGRNTEAFF
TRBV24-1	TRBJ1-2	CATSDLQARYTF
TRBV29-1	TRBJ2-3	CSVREGTGSTDTQYF
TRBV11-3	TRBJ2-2	CASSSPITRSGELFF
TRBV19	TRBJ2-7	CASSLLPGQGTHEQYF
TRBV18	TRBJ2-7	CASSPPKAGGHYEQYF
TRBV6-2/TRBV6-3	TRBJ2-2	CASSLTTARAGELFF
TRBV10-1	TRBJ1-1	CASSTSGGPEAFF
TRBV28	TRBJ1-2	CASGQGTYGYTF
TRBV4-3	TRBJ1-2	CASSQSTGGEYGYTF
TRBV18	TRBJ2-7	CASSPPNEEEQYF
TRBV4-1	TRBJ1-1	CASSQLTGGMPLAFF
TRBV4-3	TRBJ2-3	CASSQANPGQGAYTQYF
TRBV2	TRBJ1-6	CASASGNGNSPLHF